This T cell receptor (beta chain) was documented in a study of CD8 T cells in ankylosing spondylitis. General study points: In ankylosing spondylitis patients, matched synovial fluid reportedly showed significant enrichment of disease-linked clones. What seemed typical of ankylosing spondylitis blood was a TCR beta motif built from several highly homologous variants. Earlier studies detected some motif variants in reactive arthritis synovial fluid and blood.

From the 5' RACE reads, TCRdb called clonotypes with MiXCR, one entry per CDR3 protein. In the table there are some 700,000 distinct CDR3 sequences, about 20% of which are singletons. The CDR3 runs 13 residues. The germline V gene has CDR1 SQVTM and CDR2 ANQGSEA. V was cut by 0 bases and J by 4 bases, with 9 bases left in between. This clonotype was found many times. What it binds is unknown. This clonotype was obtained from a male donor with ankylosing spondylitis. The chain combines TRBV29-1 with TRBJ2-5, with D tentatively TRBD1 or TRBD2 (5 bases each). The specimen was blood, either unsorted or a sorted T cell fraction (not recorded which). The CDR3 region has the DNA TGCAGCGTTGAAGAAGGGACCGGAGAGACCCAGTACTTC. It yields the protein CSVEEGTGETQYF.